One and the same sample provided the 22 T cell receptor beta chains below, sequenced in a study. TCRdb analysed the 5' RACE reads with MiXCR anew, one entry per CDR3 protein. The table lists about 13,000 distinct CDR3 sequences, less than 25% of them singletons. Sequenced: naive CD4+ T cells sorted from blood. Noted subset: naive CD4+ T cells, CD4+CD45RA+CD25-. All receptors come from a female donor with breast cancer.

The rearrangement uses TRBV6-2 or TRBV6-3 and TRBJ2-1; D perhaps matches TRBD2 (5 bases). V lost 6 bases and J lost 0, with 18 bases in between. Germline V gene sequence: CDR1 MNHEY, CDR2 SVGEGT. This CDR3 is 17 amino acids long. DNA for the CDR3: TGTGCCAGCAGCTCCGGGGTAGCGTGGAGCTCCTACAATGAGCAGTTCTTC. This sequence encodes CASSSGVAWSSYNEQFF.

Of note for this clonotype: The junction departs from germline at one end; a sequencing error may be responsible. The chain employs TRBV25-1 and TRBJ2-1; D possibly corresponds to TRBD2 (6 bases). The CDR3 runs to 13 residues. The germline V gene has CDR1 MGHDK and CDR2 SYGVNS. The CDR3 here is CASRRTTGNEQLF. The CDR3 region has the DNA TGTGCCAGCAGGAGGACTACCGGGAATGAGCAGCTCTTC.

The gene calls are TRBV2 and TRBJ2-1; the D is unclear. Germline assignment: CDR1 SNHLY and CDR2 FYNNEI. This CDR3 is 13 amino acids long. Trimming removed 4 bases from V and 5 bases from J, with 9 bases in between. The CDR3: CASSGVVHNEQFF. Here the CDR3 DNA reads TGTGCCAGCAGTGGAGTAGTCCACAATGAGCAGTTCTTC.

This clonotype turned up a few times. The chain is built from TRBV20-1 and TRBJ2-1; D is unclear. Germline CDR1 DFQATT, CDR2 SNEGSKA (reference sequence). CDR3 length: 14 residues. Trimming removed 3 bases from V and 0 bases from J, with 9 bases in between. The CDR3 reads CSARRRSSYNEQFF. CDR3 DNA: TGCAGTGCTAGGAGGCGGAGCTCCTACAATGAGCAGTTCTTC.

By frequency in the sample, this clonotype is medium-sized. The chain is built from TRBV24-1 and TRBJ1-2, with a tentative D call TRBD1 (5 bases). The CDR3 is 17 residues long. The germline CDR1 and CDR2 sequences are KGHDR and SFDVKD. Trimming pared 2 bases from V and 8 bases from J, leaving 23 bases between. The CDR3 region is CATSDSGTGRAMRGYTF. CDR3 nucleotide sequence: TGTGCCACCAGTGATTCGGGGACTGGCAGGGCTATGAGGGGCTACACCTTC.

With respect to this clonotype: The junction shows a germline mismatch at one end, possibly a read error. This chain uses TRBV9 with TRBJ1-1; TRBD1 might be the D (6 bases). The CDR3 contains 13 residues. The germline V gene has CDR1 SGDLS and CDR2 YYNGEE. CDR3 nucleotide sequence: TGTGCCAACAGCGAGGGGGGGGCGACTGAAGCGTTCTTT. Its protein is CANSEGGATEAFF.

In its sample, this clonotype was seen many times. CDR3 bases: TGTGCCAGCAGCTTGTTAGCTAGCGGGGGTTCCTACAATGAGCAGTTCTTC. This sequence encodes CASSLLASGGSYNEQFF. The genes are TRBV5-4 and TRBJ2-1, with 10 nucleotides matching TRBD2. The CDR3 covers 17 residues. The V segment lost 1 base and the J segment 1 base; nucleotides outside the gene matches: 5. CDR1 and CDR2 (germline): SGHNT, YYREEE (reference sequence).

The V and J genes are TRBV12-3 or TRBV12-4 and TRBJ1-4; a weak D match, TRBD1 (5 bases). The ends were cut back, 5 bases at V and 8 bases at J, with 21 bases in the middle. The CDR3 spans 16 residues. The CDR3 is CASSPQGGGGREKLFF. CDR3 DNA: TGTGCCAGCAGTCCCCAAGGTGGGGGAGGACGAGAAAAACTGTTTTTT.

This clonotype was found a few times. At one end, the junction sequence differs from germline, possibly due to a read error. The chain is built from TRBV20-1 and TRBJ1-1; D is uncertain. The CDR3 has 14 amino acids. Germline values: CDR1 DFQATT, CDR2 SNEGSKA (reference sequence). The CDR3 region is CSAGGDIPNTEASF. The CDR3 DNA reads TGCAGTGCGGGCGGGGATATTCCGAACACTGAGGCTTCCTTT.

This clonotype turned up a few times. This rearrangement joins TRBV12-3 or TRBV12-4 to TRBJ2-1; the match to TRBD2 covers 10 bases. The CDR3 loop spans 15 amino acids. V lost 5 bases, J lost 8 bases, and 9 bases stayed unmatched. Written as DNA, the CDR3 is TGTGCCAGCAGTACCACCGGGACTAGCGCTCATGAGCAGTTCTTC. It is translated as CASSTTGTSAHEQFF.

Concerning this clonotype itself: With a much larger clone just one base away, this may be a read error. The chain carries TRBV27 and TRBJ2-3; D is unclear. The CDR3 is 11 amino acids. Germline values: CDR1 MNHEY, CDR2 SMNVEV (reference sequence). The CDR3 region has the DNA TGTGTCAGCAGTTTCCCAGATACGCAGTATTTT. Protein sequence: CVSSFPDTQYF.

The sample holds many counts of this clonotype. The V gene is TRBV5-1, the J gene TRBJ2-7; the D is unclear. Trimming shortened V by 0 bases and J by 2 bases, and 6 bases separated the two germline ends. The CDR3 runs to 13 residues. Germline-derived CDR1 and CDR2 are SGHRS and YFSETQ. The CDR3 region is CASSLAQTYEQYF. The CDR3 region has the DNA TGCGCCAGCAGCTTGGCGCAGACCTACGAGCAGTACTTC. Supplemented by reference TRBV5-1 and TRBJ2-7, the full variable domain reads KAGVTQTPRYLIKTRGQQVTLSCSPISGHRSVSWYQQTPGQGLQFLFEYFSETQRNKGNFPGRFSGRQFSNSRSEMNVSTLELGDSALYLCASSLAQTYEQYFGPGTRLTVT.

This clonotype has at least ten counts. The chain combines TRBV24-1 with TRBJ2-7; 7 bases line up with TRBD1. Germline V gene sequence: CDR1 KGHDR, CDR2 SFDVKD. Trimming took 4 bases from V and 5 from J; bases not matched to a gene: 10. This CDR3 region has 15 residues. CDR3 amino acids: CATSDGTERRHEQYF. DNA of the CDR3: TGTGCCACCAGTGACGGGACAGAACGCCGCCACGAGCAGTACTTC.

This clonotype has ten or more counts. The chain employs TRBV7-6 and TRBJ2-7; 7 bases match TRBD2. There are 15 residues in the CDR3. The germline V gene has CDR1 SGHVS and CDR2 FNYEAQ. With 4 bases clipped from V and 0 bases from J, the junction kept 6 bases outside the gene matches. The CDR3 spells CASSSSGVSSYEQYF. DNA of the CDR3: TGTGCCAGCAGCTCTAGCGGAGTGAGCTCCTACGAGCAGTACTTC.

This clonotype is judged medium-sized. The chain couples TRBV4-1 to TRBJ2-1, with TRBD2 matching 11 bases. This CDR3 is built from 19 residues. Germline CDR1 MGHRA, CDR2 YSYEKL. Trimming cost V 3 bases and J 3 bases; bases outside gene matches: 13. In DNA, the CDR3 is TGCGCCAGCAGCCACCGGACTAGCGGGCGTTCGAACGGCTACAATGAGCAGTTCTTC. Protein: CASSHRTSGRSNGYNEQFF.

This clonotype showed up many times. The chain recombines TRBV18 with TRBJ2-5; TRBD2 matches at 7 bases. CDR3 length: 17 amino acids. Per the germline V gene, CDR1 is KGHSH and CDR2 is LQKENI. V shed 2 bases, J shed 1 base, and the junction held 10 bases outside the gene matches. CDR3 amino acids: CASSPFQGRALQETQYF. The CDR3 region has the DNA TGTGCCAGCTCACCATTTCAAGGGAGGGCCCTCCAAGAGACCCAGTACTTC.

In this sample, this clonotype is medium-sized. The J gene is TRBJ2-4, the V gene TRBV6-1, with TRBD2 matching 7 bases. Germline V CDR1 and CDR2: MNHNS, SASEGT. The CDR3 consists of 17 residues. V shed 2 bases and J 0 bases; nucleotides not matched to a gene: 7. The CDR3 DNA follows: TGTGCCAGCAGTGAATATCGCGGGAGTGGAGCCAAAAACATTCAGTACTTC. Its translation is CASSEYRGSGAKNIQYF.

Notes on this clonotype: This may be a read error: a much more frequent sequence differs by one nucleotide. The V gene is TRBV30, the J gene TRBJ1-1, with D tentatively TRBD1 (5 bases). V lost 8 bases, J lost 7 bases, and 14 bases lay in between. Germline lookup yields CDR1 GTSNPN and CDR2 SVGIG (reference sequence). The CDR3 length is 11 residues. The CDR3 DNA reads TGTGCCCGGTCCCTGGGACTTGAAGCTTTCTTT. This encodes CARSLGLEAFF.

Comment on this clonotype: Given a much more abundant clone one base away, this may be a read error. In nucleotides, the CDR3 is TGCGCCAGCAGCTTGCCTCCTAACTATGGCTACACCTTC. It is translated as CASSLPPNYGYTF. The gene calls are TRBV5-1 and TRBJ1-2; D ambiguous. This CDR3 is 13 amino acids long. Looked up from germline, CDR1 is SGHRS and CDR2 is YFSETQ. Trimming left V 1 base short and J 0 bases short, with 4 bases between.

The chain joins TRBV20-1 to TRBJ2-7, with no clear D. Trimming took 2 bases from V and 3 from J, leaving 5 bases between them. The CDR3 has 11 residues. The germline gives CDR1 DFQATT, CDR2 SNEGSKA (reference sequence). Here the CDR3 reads CSARLFYEQYF. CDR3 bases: TGCAGTGCTAGACTTTTCTACGAGCAGTACTTC.

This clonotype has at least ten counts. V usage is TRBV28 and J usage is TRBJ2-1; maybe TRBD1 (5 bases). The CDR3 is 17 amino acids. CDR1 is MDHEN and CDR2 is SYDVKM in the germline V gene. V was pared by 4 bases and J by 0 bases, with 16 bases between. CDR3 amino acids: CASSSRTSVSSYNEQFF. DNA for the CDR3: TGTGCCAGCAGTTCCCGGACATCGGTAAGCTCCTACAATGAGCAGTTCTTC.

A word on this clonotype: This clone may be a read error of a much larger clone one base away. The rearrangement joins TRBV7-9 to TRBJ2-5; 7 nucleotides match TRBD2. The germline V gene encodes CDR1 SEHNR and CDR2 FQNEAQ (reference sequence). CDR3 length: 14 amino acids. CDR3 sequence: CASIGWGGKDTQYF. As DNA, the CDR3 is TGTGCCAGCATAGGATGGGGGGGGAAAGATACCCAGTACTTC.